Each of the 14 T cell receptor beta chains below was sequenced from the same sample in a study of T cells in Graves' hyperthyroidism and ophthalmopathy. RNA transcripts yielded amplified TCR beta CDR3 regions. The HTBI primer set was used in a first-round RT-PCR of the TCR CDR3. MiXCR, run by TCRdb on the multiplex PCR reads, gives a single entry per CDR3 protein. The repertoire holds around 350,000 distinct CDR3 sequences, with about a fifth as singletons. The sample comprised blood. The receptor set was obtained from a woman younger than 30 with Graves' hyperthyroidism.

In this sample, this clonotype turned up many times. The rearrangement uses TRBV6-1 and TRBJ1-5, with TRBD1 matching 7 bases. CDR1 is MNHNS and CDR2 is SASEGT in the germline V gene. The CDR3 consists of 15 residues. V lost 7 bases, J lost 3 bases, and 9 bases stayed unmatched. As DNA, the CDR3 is TGTGCCAGCACTACCACGACAGGGACCAATCAGCCCCAGCATTTT. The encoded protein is CASTTTTGTNQPQHF.

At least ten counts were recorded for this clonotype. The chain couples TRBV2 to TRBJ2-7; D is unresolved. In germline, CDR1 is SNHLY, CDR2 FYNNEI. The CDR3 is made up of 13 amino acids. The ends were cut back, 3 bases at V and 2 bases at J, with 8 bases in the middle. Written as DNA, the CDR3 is TGTGCCAGCAGTGAGAACAGCCCCTACGAGCAGTACTTC. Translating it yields CASSENSPYEQYF.

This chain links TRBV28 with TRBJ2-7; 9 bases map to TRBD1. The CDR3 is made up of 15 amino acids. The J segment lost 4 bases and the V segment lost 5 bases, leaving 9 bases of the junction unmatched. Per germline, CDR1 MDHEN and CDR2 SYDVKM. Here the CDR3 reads CASSLPGTGLYEQYF. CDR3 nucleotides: TGTGCCAGCAGTCTCCCCGGGACAGGGCTGTACGAGCAGTACTTC.

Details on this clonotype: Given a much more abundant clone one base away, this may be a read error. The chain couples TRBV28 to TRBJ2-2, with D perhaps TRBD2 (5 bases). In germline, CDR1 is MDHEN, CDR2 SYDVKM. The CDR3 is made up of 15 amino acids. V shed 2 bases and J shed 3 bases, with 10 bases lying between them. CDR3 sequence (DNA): TGTGCCAGCAGTTTAAAAGCGGTGTACACCGGGGAGCTGTTTTTT. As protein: CASSLKAVYTGELFF.

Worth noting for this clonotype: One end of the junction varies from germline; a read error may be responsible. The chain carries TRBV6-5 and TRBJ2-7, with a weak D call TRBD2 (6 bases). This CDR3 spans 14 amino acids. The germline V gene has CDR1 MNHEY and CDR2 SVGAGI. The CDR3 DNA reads TGTGCCAGCAGCTACTCCGGAGGGGACTACGAGCAGTACTTC. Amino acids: CASSYSGGDYEQYF.

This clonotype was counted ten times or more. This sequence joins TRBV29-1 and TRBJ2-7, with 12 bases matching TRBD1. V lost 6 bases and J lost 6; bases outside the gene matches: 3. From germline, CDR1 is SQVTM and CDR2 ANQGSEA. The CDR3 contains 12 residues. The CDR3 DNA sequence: TGCAGCGTGGGACAGGGGGCAGCCGAGCAGTACTTC. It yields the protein CSVGQGAAEQYF.

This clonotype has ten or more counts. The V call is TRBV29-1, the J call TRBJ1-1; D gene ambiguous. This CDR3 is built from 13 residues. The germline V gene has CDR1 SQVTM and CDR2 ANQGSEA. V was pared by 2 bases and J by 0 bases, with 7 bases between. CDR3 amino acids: CSVEHRMNTEAFF. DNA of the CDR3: TGCAGCGTTGAACACCGAATGAACACTGAAGCTTTCTTT.

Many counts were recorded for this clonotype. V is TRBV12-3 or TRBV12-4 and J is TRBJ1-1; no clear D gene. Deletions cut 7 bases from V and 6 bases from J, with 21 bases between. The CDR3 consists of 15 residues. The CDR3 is CASTTGRQISPEAFF. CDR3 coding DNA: TGTGCCAGCACGACGGGCCGACAAATCTCCCCTGAAGCTTTCTTT.

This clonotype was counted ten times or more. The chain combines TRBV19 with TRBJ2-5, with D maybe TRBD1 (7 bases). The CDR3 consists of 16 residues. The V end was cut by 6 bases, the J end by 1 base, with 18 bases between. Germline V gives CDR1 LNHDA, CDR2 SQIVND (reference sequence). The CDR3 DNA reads TGTGCCAGTAGCTTCGCGGGACAGTTGAGCCAAGAGACCCAGTACTTC. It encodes CASSFAGQLSQETQYF.

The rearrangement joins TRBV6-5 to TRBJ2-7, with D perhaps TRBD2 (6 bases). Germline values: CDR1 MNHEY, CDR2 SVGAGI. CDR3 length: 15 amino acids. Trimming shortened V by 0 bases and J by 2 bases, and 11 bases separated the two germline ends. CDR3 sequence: CASSYSASETYEQYF. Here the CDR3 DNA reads TGTGCCAGCAGTTACTCGGCTAGCGAGACCTACGAGCAGTACTTC.

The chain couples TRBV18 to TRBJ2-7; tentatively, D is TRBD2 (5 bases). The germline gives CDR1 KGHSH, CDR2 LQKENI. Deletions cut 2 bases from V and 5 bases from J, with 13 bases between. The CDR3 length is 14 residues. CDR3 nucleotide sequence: TGTGCCAGCTCACCAACTAGGATGTCGGACGAGCAGTACTTC. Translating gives CASSPTRMSDEQYF.

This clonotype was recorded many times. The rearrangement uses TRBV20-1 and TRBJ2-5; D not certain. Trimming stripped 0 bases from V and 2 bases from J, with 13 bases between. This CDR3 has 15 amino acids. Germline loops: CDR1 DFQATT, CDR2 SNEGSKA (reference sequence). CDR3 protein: CSARDRKLSQETQYF. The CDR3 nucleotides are TGCAGTGCTAGAGATCGGAAGCTAAGTCAAGAGACCCAGTACTTC.

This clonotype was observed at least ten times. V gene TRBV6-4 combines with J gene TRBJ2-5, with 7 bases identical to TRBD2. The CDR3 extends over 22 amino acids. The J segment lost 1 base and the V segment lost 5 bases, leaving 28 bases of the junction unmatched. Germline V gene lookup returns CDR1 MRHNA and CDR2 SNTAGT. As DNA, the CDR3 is TGTGCCAGCAGTCCCCTCCCGGGACTACCCGCGGTCCCATCAGCCCCCCAAGAGACCCAGTACTTC. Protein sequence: CASSPLPGLPAVPSAPQETQYF.

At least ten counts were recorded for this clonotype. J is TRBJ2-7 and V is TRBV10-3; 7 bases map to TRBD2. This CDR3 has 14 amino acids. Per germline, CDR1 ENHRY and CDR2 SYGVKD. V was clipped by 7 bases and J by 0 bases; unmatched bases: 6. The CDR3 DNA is TGTGCCATCACCCCTAGCGGAAGCTCCTACGAGCAGTACTTC. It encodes CAITPSGSSYEQYF.